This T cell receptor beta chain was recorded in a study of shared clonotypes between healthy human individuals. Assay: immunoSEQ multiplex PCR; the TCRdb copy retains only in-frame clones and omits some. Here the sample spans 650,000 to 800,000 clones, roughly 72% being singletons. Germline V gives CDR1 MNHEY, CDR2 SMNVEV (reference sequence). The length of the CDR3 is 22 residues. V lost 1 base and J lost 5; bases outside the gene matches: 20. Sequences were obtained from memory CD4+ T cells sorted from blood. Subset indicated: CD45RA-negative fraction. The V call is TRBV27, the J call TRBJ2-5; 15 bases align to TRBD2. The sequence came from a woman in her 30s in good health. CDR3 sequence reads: CASSLYPRIGTSGRYTWETQYF. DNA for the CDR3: TGTGCCAGCAGTTTATACCCCAGGATCGGGACTAGCGGGAGGTATACTTGGGAGACCCAGTACTTC.